This T cell receptor (beta chain) was captured in a study of regulatory T cells in long-lasting Graves disease. On the study more broadly: With positive TSH receptor antibodies and over 5 years of antithyroid drugs, Graves' disease was considered persistent.

Arm-PCR of CDR3 regions and iRepertoire HTBI primers were the basis on which TCR beta libraries were built. TCRdb itself ran the multiplex PCR reads through MiXCR, one entry per CDR3 protein. The data show about 660,000 distinct CDR3 sequences, 30% seen once. As to time point: persistent/refractory GD, antithyroid drugs over 5 years with positive TRAb. Generation of the TCR library employed RNA extracted from PBMCs. CDR1 is SGHTA and CDR2 is FQGNSA in the germline V gene. This CDR3 has 13 residues. With 1 base removed from V and 6 bases from J, the gap between germline ends came to 10 bases. This clonotype was seen a handful of times.

The sample was peripheral blood mononuclear cells (PBMCs), taken when the disease was refractory, from a patient treated with antithyroid drugs. This TCR was sampled from a female donor with Graves disease. The V gene is TRBV7-2, the J gene TRBJ2-7; no definite D call. The CDR3 nucleotides read TGTGCCAGCAGCTTAGGAAAGTATTCCGAGCAGTACTTC. Amino acid sequence: CASSLGKYSEQYF.